This passage covers 11 T cell receptor beta chains from one sample sequenced in a study of Ad26.COV2.S vaccination and SARS-CoV-2 variants. Treatment: approximately 18 received Ad26.COV2.S at low or high dose, single or two shots; 5 received placebo; per-sample allocation not given. Collection of the samples took place on day 63 after the first injection of vaccine or placebo. TCRdb keeps only in-frame clones here, not all; method: immunoSEQ multiplex PCR. The table lists 400,000 to 500,000 clones, roughly 90% of them singletons. The input for sequencing was peripheral blood, taken in a trial of Ad26.COV2.S vaccine versus placebo. These receptors all stem from a person aged 18 to 65 who received the Ad26.COV2.S COVID-19 vaccine or a placebo.

The DNA for the CDR3 is TGTGCCAGCAGCTTGTCGACTAGCGGGTTCTACGAGCAGTACTTC. This encodes CASSLSTSGFYEQYF. The chain couples TRBV5-4 to TRBJ2-7; 10 nucleotides agree with TRBD2. Per the germline V gene, CDR1 is SGHNT and CDR2 is YYREEE (reference sequence). Trimming cost V 1 base and J 3 bases; bases outside gene matches: 4. This CDR3 is built from 15 residues.

The gene calls are TRBV5-4 and TRBJ2-6; possibly TRBD1 for D (6 bases). This CDR3 is 13 amino acids long. With 6 bases removed from V and 9 bases from J, the gap between germline ends came to 13 bases. In germline, CDR1 is SGHNT, CDR2 YYREEE (reference sequence). CDR3 residues: CASTARGNNVLTF. The CDR3 DNA sequence: TGTGCCAGCACCGCGAGGGGGAACAACGTCCTGACTTTC. The variable domain in full, with the rest retrieved from reference TRBV5-4 and TRBJ2-6, is ETGVTQSPTHLIKTRGQQVTLRCSSQSGHNTVSWYQQALGQGPQFIFQYYREEENGRGNFPPRFSGLQFPNYSSELNVNALELDDSALYLCASTARGNNVLTFGAGSRLTVL.

The chain couples TRBV11-3 to TRBJ2-3; D uncertain. The CDR3 length is 15 residues. V was clipped by 1 base and J by 2 bases, with 10 bases between them. Germline V gene data show CDR1 as SGHNT and CDR2 as YENEEA. The CDR3 loop reads CASSLVGTVTDTQYF. Written as DNA, the CDR3 is TGTGCCAGCAGCTTAGTTGGAACTGTCACAGATACGCAGTATTTT.

The CDR3 bases are TGCGCCAGCAGCCAACCTAGACAGGGGGTCTTCAATGAGCAGTTCTTC. Residues: CASSQPRQGVFNEQFF. The chain couples TRBV4-1 to TRBJ2-1; 9 positions agree with TRBD1. The ends lost 2 bases at V and 6 bases at J; junction bases unmatched: 8. The CDR3 contains 16 residues. Germline CDR1 reads MGHRA; CDR2 reads YSYEKL.

The chain employs TRBV7-9 and TRBJ1-4; maybe TRBD1 (6 bases). The CDR3 has 13 residues. The ends were cut back, 6 bases at V and 8 bases at J, with 13 bases in the middle. Germline lookup yields CDR1 SEHNR and CDR2 FQNEAQ (reference sequence). The CDR3, as DNA: TGTGCCAGCAGGACCGGGACAAAAGAAAAACTGTTTTTT. Amino acid sequence: CASRTGTKEKLFF.

The chain combines TRBV2 with TRBJ1-6; D might be TRBD1 (5 bases). V lost 7 bases and J 11 bases, leaving 12 bases between the germline ends. This CDR3 has 12 residues. Per the germline V gene, CDR1 is SNHLY and CDR2 is FYNNEI. The CDR3 sequence: CASMGVGPPLHF. The CDR3 DNA is TGTGCCAGCATGGGGGTAGGTCCACCCCTCCACTTT.

This clone was seen only once. This sequence joins TRBV6-2 or TRBV6-3 and TRBJ2-7, with D possibly matching TRBD2 (6 bases). V gave up 6 bases and J gave up 4 bases, with 16 bases separating them. This CDR3 has 14 residues. Germline loops: CDR1 MNHEY, CDR2 SVGEGT. The CDR3 DNA is TGTGCCAGCAGCCGGGACCCGGCGGGATACGAGCAGTACTTC. It translates to CASSRDPAGYEQYF.

The CDR3 here is CASSQDPQGYNEQFF. The CDR3 DNA reads as TGCGCCAGCAGCCAAGATCCACAGGGTTACAATGAGCAGTTCTTC. The V and J genes are TRBV4-1 and TRBJ2-1, with a possible D match to TRBD1 (6 bases). The CDR3 loop spans 15 amino acids. V was clipped by 0 bases and J by 4 bases, with 10 bases between them. Germline lookup yields CDR1 MGHRA and CDR2 YSYEKL.

The rearrangement uses TRBV28 and TRBJ2-3, with 8 nucleotides matching TRBD2. The trim removed 5 bases at V and 4 bases at J, leaving 8 bases unmatched. The CDR3 is 15 residues long. Germline loops: CDR1 MDHEN, CDR2 SYDVKM. The CDR3 spells CASSLAGPRADTQYF. Here the CDR3 DNA reads TGTGCCAGCAGTCTAGCGGGCCCGCGGGCAGATACGCAGTATTTT.

The chain couples TRBV6-4 to TRBJ2-1; 7 nucleotides align to TRBD2. Germline CDR1 is MRHNA and CDR2 is SNTAGT. This CDR3 has 14 amino acids. Unmatched junction bases numbered 5, after V lost 5 bases and J lost 4 bases. The CDR3 region is CASSSGVEYNEQFF. CDR3 nucleotides: TGTGCCAGCAGTAGCGGGGTCGAGTACAATGAGCAGTTCTTC.

The CDR3 sequence: CASSYRASGGAQYF. CDR3 DNA: TGTGCCAGCAGTTACCGGGCTAGCGGGGGGGCCCAGTACTTC. The chain carries TRBV6-5 and TRBJ2-5; 12 nucleotides agree with TRBD2. Germline V CDR1 and CDR2: MNHEY, SVGAGI. J gave up 9 bases and V 2 bases, and 4 bases lay outside the gene matches. The CDR3 has 14 amino acids.